This TCR beta chain was documented in a study of vaccination effects on CD4 cells after COVID-19 (dated by TCRdb to 2021 to 2024). A note on the overall study: Two doses of either the BNT162b2 or the mRNA-1273 mRNA SARS-CoV-2 vaccine were administered to participants. Altogether, roughly 10 COVID-19 convalescent patients and several SARS-CoV-2-naive healthy vaccine recipients made up the full study. Cultures from other donors in the study were sequenced with the Oncomine TCR Beta short-read assay on an Illumina iSeq 100. The study compared SARS-CoV-2 spike-specific CD4+ TCR repertoires before and after mRNA vaccination in COVID-19 convalescent patients and infection-naive vaccine recipients. What the authors observed across the whole study: Both infection-induced and vaccine-induced clones contracted markedly at late post-vaccination timepoints, which is consistent with waning T cell responses. Among healthy vaccine recipients, nearly all vaccine-induced clones were SARS-CoV-2 mono-reactive, and just 1 of 255 was cross-reactive with common cold coronaviruses. Only a small number of convalescent patients were included, and no early post-infection timepoints were available, which limited the study.

Reading from cysteine to phenylalanine, the CDR3 counts 16 amino acids. The CDR3 DNA has 48 bases and is translated from base 1. At the junction V is shortened by 9 bases and J by 6 bases; bases outside the gene matches: 16. The germline V gene (reference sequence) specifies MNHEY as CDR1 and SMNVEV as CDR2. As for this clone: What antigen it recognizes has not been identified. Within one base of it there is no much larger clone, and no base qualities were kept.

In the ViraFEST assay, PBMC were stimulated with viral peptide pools, and TCR sequencing was then used to find antigen-specific CD4+ T cell clonotypes based on their expansion. After 10 to 11 days of culture, CD4+ T cells were isolated with the EasySep CD4+ T cell isolation kit. Healthy vaccine recipients had no prior SARS-CoV-2 infection, confirmed by negative nucleocapsid antibodies before and after vaccination. A few million PBMC per well were cultured with 8.5 to 10 ug/ml peptides in IMDM containing about 5% human AB serum, approximately 10 IU/ml IL-2 and gentamicin. On days 3 and 7, half of the culture medium was replaced with fresh IL-2-containing medium. Each peptide stimulation condition was cultured in triplicate wells unless otherwise noted. Using Ficoll-Paque Plus gradient centrifugation, PBMC were separated from whole blood and then either used fresh or cryopreserved at -140C. The overlapping peptide pools covered the spike proteins of SARS-CoV-2 and of the common cold coronaviruses HCoV-NL63, HCoV-OC43 and HCoV-229E. The QIAamp micro DNA kit was used to extract genomic DNA from the cultured CD4+ T cells.

Library method: the immunoSEQ multiplex PCR assay. DNA from the cultured and isolated CD4+ T cells underwent TCR beta CDR3 sequencing. The paper's data handling went like this. Non-productive TCR sequences were removed and reads were trimmed to the CDR3 region, keeping CDR3s of at least 7 amino acids. The MANAFEST web app was used to identify antigen-specific clonotypes by comparing expansion in peptide wells with expansion in reference cultures. To count as positive, a clone had to show expansion at FDR<0.05 compared with the reference and with all other wells, an odds ratio above 5, and a frequency above 0.1% in two replicate wells. A clonotype was called cross-reactive if it was significantly expanded both in SARS-CoV-2 spike wells and in at least one common cold coronavirus spike condition. Using the stringdist R package, CDR3 similarity was measured by Levenshtein distance, and unrooted trees were constructed with ape in R 3.6.1. TCRdb's version of the immuneACCESS table is confined to in-frame rearrangements and falls short of the full clone set. An unresolved V gene accounts for under half of the shortfall where checked; the remainder is of unknown origin. That table furnishes V, J and clone size, whereas the DNA furnished D and trimming. The sample includes over 20,000 clones, with roughly 70% observed a single time. The ten largest clones add up to roughly 3.3% of the sample.

The sample was CD4+ T cells from PBMCs cultured with SARS-CoV-2 spike peptides, taken before COVID-19 vaccination. Per the publication, the cell subset or site label means: SARS-CoV-2 spike overlapping peptide pool stimulation. The sequence links TRBV27 to TRBJ2-2; 7 central nucleotides agree with TRBD2. The sequence came from a human donor who received a COVID-19 vaccine. The CDR3 in this case is CASKSGFAGVAGELFF. The nucleotide sequence is TGTGCCAGTAAGAGCGGGTTCGCGGGAGTAGCCGGGGAGCTGTTTTTT.